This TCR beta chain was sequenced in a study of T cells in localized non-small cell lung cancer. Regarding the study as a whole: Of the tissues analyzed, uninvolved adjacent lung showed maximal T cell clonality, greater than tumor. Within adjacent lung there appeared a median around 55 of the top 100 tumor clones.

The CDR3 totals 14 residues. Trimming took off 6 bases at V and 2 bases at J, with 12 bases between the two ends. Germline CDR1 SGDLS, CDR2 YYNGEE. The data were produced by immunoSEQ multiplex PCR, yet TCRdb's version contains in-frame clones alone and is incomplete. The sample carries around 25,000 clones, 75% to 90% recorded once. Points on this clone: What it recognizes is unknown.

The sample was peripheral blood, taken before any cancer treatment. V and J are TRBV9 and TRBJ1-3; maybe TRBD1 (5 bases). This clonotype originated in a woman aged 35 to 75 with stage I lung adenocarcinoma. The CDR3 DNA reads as TGTGCCAGCACCACCGGGGGGGCTGGAAACACCATATATTTT. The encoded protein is CASTTGGAGNTIYF.